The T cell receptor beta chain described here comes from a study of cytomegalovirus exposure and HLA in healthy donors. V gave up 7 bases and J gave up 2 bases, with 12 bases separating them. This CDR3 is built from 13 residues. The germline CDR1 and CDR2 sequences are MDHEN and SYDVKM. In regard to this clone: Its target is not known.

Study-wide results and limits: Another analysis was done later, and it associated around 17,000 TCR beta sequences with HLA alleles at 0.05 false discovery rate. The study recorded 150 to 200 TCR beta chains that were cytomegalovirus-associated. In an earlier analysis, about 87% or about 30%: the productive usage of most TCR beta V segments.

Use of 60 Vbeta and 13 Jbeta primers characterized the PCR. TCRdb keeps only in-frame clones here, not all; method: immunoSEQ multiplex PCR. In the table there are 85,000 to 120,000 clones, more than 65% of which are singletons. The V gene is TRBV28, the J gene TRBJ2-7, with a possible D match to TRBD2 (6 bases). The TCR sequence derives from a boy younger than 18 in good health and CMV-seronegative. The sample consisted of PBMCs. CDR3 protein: CASNLGGTYEQYF. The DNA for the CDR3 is TGTGCCAGCAACCTGGGCGGGACCTACGAGCAGTACTTC. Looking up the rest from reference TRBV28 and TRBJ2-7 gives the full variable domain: DVKVTQSSRYLVKRTGEKVFLECVQDMDHENMFWYRQDPGLGLRLIYFSYDVKMKEKGDIPEGYSVSREKKERFSLILESASTNQTSMYLCASNLGGTYEQYFGPGTRLTVT.